A single sample gave rise to the 30 T cell receptor beta chains below, sequenced in a study of T cells in Graves' hyperthyroidism and ophthalmopathy. RNA transcripts gave rise to amplified TCR beta CDR3 regions. TCR CDR3 regions were first amplified by RT-PCR with HTBI primers. TCRdb re-called the multiplex PCR reads through MiXCR, storing one row per CDR3 protein. This repertoire shows 500,000 to 750,000 distinct CDR3 sequences, approximately 15% found once; its top ten account for 6.5% to 9%. The sample consisted of blood. These receptors were obtained from a woman younger than 35 with Graves' ophthalmopathy.

This clonotype has at least ten counts. The chain uses TRBV28 and TRBJ1-2; the match to TRBD1 covers 7 bases. With V trimmed by 2 bases and J by 8 bases, 8 bases remained unmatched. The CDR3 covers 14 residues. Germline CDR1 MDHEN, CDR2 SYDVKM. The CDR3 DNA reads as TGTGCCAGCAGTTTAGGACAGGCCTATAGGGGCTACACCTTC. It yields the protein CASSLGQAYRGYTF.

This CDR3 is CASSPLLGQGYGYTF. The CDR3, as DNA: TGTGCCAGCTCACCACTTCTTGGACAGGGCTATGGCTACACCTTC. The J gene is TRBJ1-2, the V gene TRBV18, with 8 bases fitting TRBD1. Germline values: CDR1 KGHSH, CDR2 LQKENI. V shed 1 base, J shed 4 bases, and the junction held 5 bases outside the gene matches. This CDR3 spans 15 amino acids. Drawing the rest from reference TRBV18 and TRBJ1-2, the complete variable domain is NAGVMQNPRHLVRRRGQEARLRCSPMKGHSHVYWYRQLPEEGLKFMVYLQKENIIDESGMPKERFSAEFPKEGPSILRIQQVVRGDSAAYFCASSPLLGQGYGYTFGSGTRLTVV.

This clonotype has a count of ten or more. The rearrangement uses TRBV6-1 and TRBJ1-5; TRBD1 matches 7 bases. The CDR3 runs 18 residues. The germline V gene encodes CDR1 MNHNS and CDR2 SASEGT. The V gene end was trimmed by 5 bases and the J gene end by 0 bases; junction bases not matched to a gene: 13. CDR3 nucleotides: TGTGCCAGCAGTCTAGACAGGGTCGGGAGTAATAGCAATCAGCCCCAGCATTTT. Amino acid sequence: CASSLDRVGSNSNQPQHF.

V is TRBV6-2 or TRBV6-3 and J is TRBJ2-1; 11 nucleotides line up with TRBD2. The CDR3 is made up of 16 amino acids. J was trimmed by 2 bases and V by 8 bases; bases with no gene match: 8. CDR1 is MNHEY and CDR2 is SVGEGT in the germline V gene. The CDR3 bases are TGTGCCAGCGCGGCTAGCGGGAGGCCCACCTACAATGAGCAGTTCTTC. The encoded protein is CASAASGRPTYNEQFF.

This clonotype was counted at least ten times. The chain uses TRBV4-2 and TRBJ2-7; D is uncertain. The CDR3 runs to 17 residues. Germline loops: CDR1 LGHNA, CDR2 YNFKEQ. V dropped 4 bases and J dropped 2 bases, with 21 bases sitting between them. The CDR3: CASSPKGTANPAYEQYF. The CDR3 DNA is TGTGCCAGCAGCCCCAAGGGAACGGCAAACCCGGCCTACGAGCAGTACTTC.

There are many counts of this clonotype. The CDR3 DNA sequence: TGTGCCAGCAGCGTTTCCTTAGCGGGACCACGGTTCTTC. Encoded protein: CASSVSLAGPRFF. The chain links TRBV27 to TRBJ2-1, with TRBD2 matching 8 bases. J was trimmed by 15 bases and V by 6 bases; bases with no gene match: 13. The germline CDR1 and CDR2 sequences are MNHEY and SMNVEV (reference sequence). The CDR3 has 13 residues.

In this sample, this clonotype turned up many times. V and J are TRBV20-1 and TRBJ2-7; 8 nucleotides line up with TRBD2. The CDR3 consists of 15 residues. The junction had 5 bases not matched to a gene; V was cut back by 0 bases and J by 1 base. Germline CDR1 reads DFQATT; CDR2 reads SNEGSKA (reference sequence). The CDR3 DNA follows: TGCAGTGCTAGAGATACGAGCGGGAGTTCCTACGAGCAGTACTTC. It specifies CSARDTSGSSYEQYF.

The table lists this clonotype with many counts. This chain uses TRBV27 with TRBJ2-7; weak D call: TRBD1 (6 bases). The germline gives CDR1 MNHEY, CDR2 SMNVEV (reference sequence). The CDR3 has 14 residues. V dropped 3 bases and J dropped 1 base, with 10 bases sitting between them. CDR3 nucleotide sequence: TGTGCCAGCAGTTTGGGGACACCATCCTACGAGCAGTACTTC. It specifies CASSLGTPSYEQYF.

Worth noting for this clonotype: This may arise from a read error, as a much more abundant clone is one base away. The chain is built from TRBV30 and TRBJ1-1; D is unresolved. V lost 3 bases and J 2 bases, leaving 10 bases between the germline ends. The CDR3 length is 13 residues. The germline V gene has CDR1 GTSNPN and CDR2 SVGIG (reference sequence). The CDR3 spells CAWRESVNTEAFF. CDR3 nucleotides: TGTGCCTGGAGGGAGTCGGTTAACACTGAAGCTTTCTTT. Based on the CDR3 plus reference TRBV30 and TRBJ1-1, the full variable domain is SQTIHQWPATLVQPVGSPLSLECTVEGTSNPNLYWYRQAAGRGLQLLFYSVGIGQISSEVPQNLSASRPQDRQFILSSKKLLLSDSGFYLCAWRESVNTEAFFGQGTRLTVV.

This clonotype was detected ten times or more. V is TRBV12-3 or TRBV12-4 and J is TRBJ1-4; no clear D gene. CDR3 length: 16 amino acids. V was cut by 0 bases and J by 0 bases, with 8 bases left in between. CDR3 bases: TGTGCCAGCAGTTTAGCGGACGGTGCAACTAATGAAAAACTGTTTTTT. It encodes CASSLADGATNEKLFF.

This clonotype was seen repeatedly, ten times or more. The CDR3 spells CASSTLGSMGHNEQFF. The CDR3 DNA sequence: TGTGCCAGCAGTACCCTTGGGTCGATGGGTCACAATGAGCAGTTCTTC. The V call is TRBV2, the J call TRBJ2-1; D gene uncertain. Between the trimmed V and J ends, which lost 5 bases and 5 bases, there was a span of 19 bases. The V gene's germline CDR1 is SNHLY and CDR2 FYNNEI. CDR3 size: 16 residues.

This clonotype was observed many times. In DNA form, the CDR3 reads TGTGCCAGCAGCCCCTTCGGGGCAGGGGATACTGAAGCTTTCTTT. Amino acids: CASSPFGAGDTEAFF. The rearrangement uses TRBV11-2 and TRBJ1-1; weak D call: TRBD1 (6 bases). The V gene's germline CDR1 is SGHAT and CDR2 FQNNGV. V lost 5 bases and J lost 5, with 18 bases in between. The length of the CDR3 is 15 residues. Variable domain in full (rest from reference TRBV11-2 and TRBJ1-1): EAGVAQSPRYKIIEKRQSVAFWCNPISGHATLYWYQQILGQGPKLLIQFQNNGVVDDSQLPKDRFSAERLKGVDSTLKIQPAKLEDSAVYLCASSPFGAGDTEAFFGQGTRLTVV.

This clonotype appeared a few times. At one end the junction does not follow the germline gene, possibly because of a read error. The chain employs TRBV20-1 and TRBJ1-3; a possible D gene is TRBD1 (5 bases). CDR1 DFQATT and CDR2 SNEGSKA come from the germline V gene (reference sequence). This CDR3 spans 13 amino acids. CDR3 nucleotide sequence: TGCAATGCTATCCGGGGGACTGGAAACACCATATATTTT. Encoded protein: CNAIRGTGNTIYF.

This clonotype was detected many times. The J gene is TRBJ1-2, the V gene TRBV5-6; the D gene is possibly TRBD1 (5 bases). Trimming removed 2 bases at V and 2 bases at J, with 16 bases between. This CDR3 region has 16 residues. Germline loops: CDR1 SGHDT, CDR2 YYEEEE. Here the CDR3 reads CASSFGALGANYGYTF. The CDR3 DNA follows: TGTGCCAGCAGCTTTGGGGCCCTGGGAGCCAACTATGGCTACACCTTC.

This clonotype has just a few counts. The chain couples TRBV15 to TRBJ2-7; tentatively, D is TRBD2 (6 bases). V lost 0 bases and J lost 5, with 14 bases in between. Germline V gene lookup returns CDR1 LNHNV and CDR2 YYDKDF (reference sequence). This CDR3 contains 15 residues. CDR3 in amino acids: CATSREGLGSHEQYF. In DNA form, the CDR3 reads TGTGCCACCAGCAGAGAGGGACTCGGTAGCCACGAGCAGTACTTC.

A few counts support this clonotype. The V gene is TRBV28, the J gene TRBJ2-7, with D possibly TRBD1 on 6 matching bases. This CDR3 comprises 13 residues. CDR1 is MDHEN, CDR2 SYDVKM, per germline. Deletions cut 6 bases from V and 4 bases from J, with 13 bases between. In DNA form, the CDR3 reads TGTGCCAGCAGGTCGGGACAACAATACGAGCAGTACTTC. The encoded protein is CASRSGQQYEQYF.

The chain couples TRBV27 to TRBJ2-7; 12 bases fit TRBD2. Germline V lookup: CDR1 MNHEY, CDR2 SMNVEV (reference sequence). V shed 5 bases, J shed 6 bases, and the junction held 8 bases outside the gene matches. The CDR3 loop spans 15 amino acids. CDR3 loop: CASSPRLAGAREQYF. The CDR3 nucleotides are TGTGCCAGCAGTCCGCGACTAGCGGGAGCACGCGAGCAGTACTTC.

This clonotype was recorded at least ten times. J is TRBJ2-7 and V is TRBV9; 16 nucleotides match TRBD2. Losses at the gene ends were 0 bases for V and 8 bases for J; bases not matched to a gene: 5. The CDR3 length is 16 residues. CDR1 and CDR2 from the germline V gene are SGDLS and YYNGEE. The CDR3, as DNA: TGTGCCAGCAGCGTAGCCGGGACTAGCGGGAGGGCCCAGCAGTACTTC. Translating gives CASSVAGTSGRAQQYF.

This clonotype turned up a few times. A much larger clone lies one base from this, so it may be a read error. This chain connects TRBV24-1 to TRBJ2-3; weak D call: TRBD1 (5 bases). The CDR3 length is 17 residues. Per germline, CDR1 KGHDR and CDR2 SFDVKD. This CDR3 is CATGDGVRESSTDTQYF. The CDR3 DNA reads TGTGCCACCGGTGATGGTGTCAGGGAATCGAGCACAGATACGCAGTATTTT.

This clonotype was detected many times. CDR3: CASTRGGSETQYF. The CDR3 DNA reads TGTGCCAGCACAAGGGGCGGGAGTGAGACCCAGTACTTC. The rearrangement links TRBV12-3 or TRBV12-4 to TRBJ2-5, with 7 bases lining up with TRBD2. V shed 7 bases and J 5 bases; nucleotides not matched to a gene: 7. CDR3 length: 13 amino acids.

At least ten counts were recorded for this clonotype. The rearrangement links TRBV4-1 to TRBJ1-1; perhaps TRBD1 as D (5 bases). Per the germline V gene, CDR1 is MGHRA and CDR2 is YSYEKL. CDR3 length: 11 residues. V was clipped by 7 bases and J by 9 bases, with 12 bases between them. DNA of the CDR3: TGCGCCAGCACTACTTGGGGGAAAGCTTTCTTT. Protein product: CASTTWGKAFF.

V and J are TRBV12-3 or TRBV12-4 and TRBJ2-3, with 8 nucleotides matching TRBD1. V shed 5 bases and J 0 bases; nucleotides not matched to a gene: 4. The CDR3 is 15 residues long. The CDR3 loop is CASSVQGASTDTQYF. In DNA form, the CDR3 reads TGTGCCAGCAGTGTTCAGGGGGCGAGCACAGATACGCAGTATTTT.

This clonotype was picked up a small number of times. The V gene is TRBV7-9, the J gene TRBJ2-2; TRBD1 is a possible D gene (6 bases). V was shortened by 5 bases and J by 6 bases, with 16 bases between the two germline ends. Per germline, CDR1 SEHNR and CDR2 FQNEAQ (reference sequence). This CDR3 comprises 15 residues. DNA for the CDR3: TGTGCCAGCAGCCCCCTTACAGGGCCGGCCGGGGAGCTGTTTTTT. Amino acids: CASSPLTGPAGELFF.

This clonotype was found many times. The chain links TRBV6-1 to TRBJ2-1, with D tentatively TRBD2 (6 bases). V was clipped by 8 bases and J by 4 bases, with 15 bases between them. CDR3 size: 14 residues. Germline CDR1 MNHNS, CDR2 SASEGT. The CDR3 region has the DNA TGTGCCAGCGGGGGGAGCGGCCATTACAATGAGCAGTTCTTC. Translated: CASGGSGHYNEQFF.

Worth noting for this clonotype: Just one base apart from a much larger clone, this may be a read error. Since no conserved phenylalanine or tryptophan closes the CDR3, a read error is the likely cause. The V and J genes are TRBV12-3 or TRBV12-4 and TRBJ1-5; D perhaps matches TRBD1 (6 bases). The CDR3 is 14 residues long. The V and J ends lost 10 bases and 7 bases respectively, with 20 bases between them. This chain's CDR3 is CATRDTERGQPQHL. In nucleotides, the CDR3 is TGTGCCACCCGGGACACAGAAAGGGGACAGCCCCAGCATCTT.

About this clonotype itself: One end of the junction does not line up with germline, which may come from a read error. The CDR3: CASSYSGTSGSSSHNEQFF. CDR3 nucleotides: TGTGCCAGCAGTTACTCCGGGACTAGCGGGAGCTCCTCCCACAATGAGCAGTTCTTC. V usage is TRBV6-6 and J usage is TRBJ2-1; 14 positions agree with TRBD2. The length of the CDR3 is 19 residues. Germline V gene lookup returns CDR1 MNHNY and CDR2 SVGAGI (reference sequence).

This clonotype was found a few times. This chain joins TRBV7-8 and TRBJ1-4, with 7 bases matching TRBD1. In germline, CDR1 is SGHVS, CDR2 FQNEAQ. Trimming took 5 bases from V and 7 from J; bases not matched to a gene: 7. This CDR3 comprises 14 residues. The CDR3 reads CASSVDRVGEKLFF. The CDR3 region has the DNA TGTGCCAGCAGCGTCGACAGGGTGGGTGAAAAACTGTTTTTT. Supplemented by reference TRBV7-8 and TRBJ1-4, the full variable domain reads GAGVSQSPRYKVAKRGQDVALRCDPISGHVSLFWYQQALGQGPEFLTYFQNEAQLDKSGLPSDRFFAERPEGSVSTLKIQRTQQEDSAVYLCASSVDRVGEKLFFGSGTQLSVL.

This clonotype occurred many times. V and J are TRBV7-9 and TRBJ2-5; 9 bases are shared with TRBD1. Germline-derived CDR1 and CDR2 are SEHNR and FQNEAQ (reference sequence). CDR3 length equals 16 residues. The V gene end was trimmed by 5 bases and the J gene end by 0 bases; junction bases not matched to a gene: 7. Here the CDR3 DNA reads TGTGCCAGCAGCAACGGACAGGGGTTAGACCAAGAGACCCAGTACTTC. This encodes CASSNGQGLDQETQYF. The full variable domain, with the rest looked up from reference TRBV7-9 and TRBJ2-5, is DTGVSQNPRHKITKRGQNVTFRCDPISEHNRLYWYRQTLGQGPEFLTYFQNEAQLEKSRLLSDRFSAERPKGSFSTLEIQRTEQGDSAMYLCASSNGQGLDQETQYFGPGTRLLVL.

This clonotype has only a few counts. The chain joins TRBV20-1 to TRBJ1-5; 10 bases map to TRBD1. This CDR3 has 19 amino acids. CDR1 DFQATT and CDR2 SNEGSKA come from the germline V gene (reference sequence). The ends lost 3 bases at V and 1 base at J; junction bases unmatched: 15. DNA of the CDR3: TGCAGTGCTAGGGGGGAGGGGACAGGGGAAAGGTGGAGCAATCAGCCCCAGCATTTT. Protein sequence: CSARGEGTGERWSNQPQHF.

This clonotype was detected only a few times. The rearrangement links TRBV4-1 to TRBJ2-2; D may be TRBD2 (5 bases). V dropped 0 bases and J dropped 6 bases, with 14 bases sitting between them. The CDR3 consists of 16 residues. CDR1 is MGHRA and CDR2 is YSYEKL in the germline V gene. The CDR3 sequence: CASSQEGSSFAGELFF. CDR3 sequence (DNA): TGCGCCAGCAGCCAAGAAGGGAGCAGTTTCGCCGGGGAGCTGTTTTTT.